Included here is one T cell receptor (beta chain) sequence, with context. The source of the sample is a study of patients and donors after allogeneic stem cell transplantation. Germline V gene lookup returns CDR1 SGHRS and CDR2 YFSETQ. V lost 3 bases and J 6 bases, leaving 7 bases between the germline ends. The CDR3 has 12 amino acids. TCRdb fed the RT-PCR reads into MiXCR, producing one record per CDR3 protein. Of about 110,000 distinct CDR3 sequences in the sample, approximately 35% were seen once. This sequence was found in a human donor who was either an allogeneic HSCT recipient or a stem cell or donor lymphocyte infusion donor (not recorded which). It is not recorded whose cells these are; they may come from a transplant donor. Sequencing was carried out using blood, either unsorted or a sorted T cell fraction (not recorded which). V is TRBV5-1 and J is TRBJ2-1; D is uncertain. CDR3 DNA: TGCGCCAGCAGCTCCCGACTCAATGAGCAGTTCTTC. It yields the protein CASSSRLNEQFF.